A single sample gave rise to the 28 T cell receptor beta chains below, sequenced in a study of brain metastases from non-small cell lung cancer. Clones were read by immunoSEQ multiplex PCR, and TCRdb kept only the in-frame ones, dropping some. The sample contains some 4,200 clones, about four fifths of which appear only once. The material sequenced was primary lung tumor tissue. Receptor source: a donor aged 40 or over with non-small cell lung cancer.

This rearrangement joins TRBV7-2 to TRBJ1-2, with 8 bases fitting TRBD1. The V and J ends lost 2 bases and 3 bases, in that order; junction bases with no gene match: 2. Germline V gene lookup returns CDR1 SGHTA and CDR2 FQGNSA. The CDR3 has 14 residues. CDR3 sequence reads: CASSLQGADYGYTF. CDR3 bases: TGTGCCAGCAGCTTACAGGGGGCGGACTATGGCTACACCTTC.

This clone has just a few counts. The CDR3 spells CASSLSEEQETQYF. In DNA form, the CDR3 reads TGCGCCAGCAGCCTATCCGAAGAGCAAGAGACCCAGTACTTC. The chain is built from TRBV23-1 and TRBJ2-5, with D unclear. TRBV23-1 is labeled an ORF, and its function is uncertain. V shed 6 bases and J shed 2 bases, with 13 bases lying between them. The CDR3 runs 14 residues.

On this clone itself: Within the sample, other DNA sequences also encode this same CDR3. The chain recombines TRBV5-6 with TRBJ2-7; D is possibly TRBD2 (6 bases). Germline V gene lookup returns CDR1 SGHDT and CDR2 YYEEEE. V was trimmed by 2 bases and J by 4 bases, leaving 10 bases between them. There are 13 residues in the CDR3. CDR3 sequence (DNA): TGTGCCAGCAGCTTAGCAGGGAGGTACGAGCAGTACGTC. This gives the protein CASSLAGRYEQYV.

V usage is TRBV6-1 and J usage is TRBJ2-1, with D possibly TRBD1 on 6 matching bases. This CDR3 is built from 16 residues. V dropped 1 base and J dropped 1 base, with 11 bases sitting between them. CDR1 MNHNS and CDR2 SASEGT come from the germline V gene. The CDR3 spells CASSEVLRGSYNEQFF. DNA for the CDR3: TGTGCCAGCAGTGAAGTCCTCAGGGGATCCTACAATGAGCAGTTCTTC.

This clone has more than one count but fewer than ten. This chain uses TRBV30 with TRBJ2-3; D may correspond to TRBD1 or TRBD2 (5 bases each). Germline V gene data show CDR1 as GTSNPN and CDR2 as SVGIG (reference sequence). Trimming left V 0 bases short and J 9 bases short, with 10 bases between. The CDR3 length is 12 residues. In DNA form, the CDR3 reads TGTGCCTGGAGTGTACAGAGGGGAACGCAGTATTTT. This gives the protein CAWSVQRGTQYF.

The chain is built from TRBV10-2 and TRBJ2-3; a possible D gene is TRBD2 (7 bases). V gave up 4 bases and J gave up 3 bases, with 14 bases separating them. The length of the CDR3 is 15 residues. Per the germline V gene, CDR1 is WSHSY and CDR2 is SAAADI. The CDR3 DNA reads as TGCGCCAGCAGTGGGGGGGGCCACGAGACAGATACGCAGTATTTT. Its protein product is CASSGGGHETDTQYF.

The chain links TRBV18 to TRBJ1-5; D is undetermined. This CDR3 spans 13 amino acids. Germline CDR1 and CDR2: KGHSH and LQKENI. The V end was cut by 3 bases, the J end by 5 bases, with 8 bases between. The DNA for the CDR3 is TGTGCCAGCTCACCCGGGGTGGATCAGCCCCAGCATTTT. Translating it yields CASSPGVDQPQHF.

This chain uses TRBV30 with TRBJ2-1; 7 bases align to TRBD2. The junction had 9 bases not matched to a gene; V was cut back by 3 bases and J by 1 base. Germline-derived CDR1 and CDR2 are GTSNPN and SVGIG (reference sequence). The CDR3 is made up of 16 amino acids. CDR3 in amino acids: CAWRMGGVGSYNEQFF. DNA for the CDR3: TGTGCCTGGAGGATGGGAGGGGTTGGATCCTACAATGAGCAGTTCTTC.

The rearrangement links TRBV7-2 to TRBJ2-5, with D possibly being TRBD1 (6 bases). This CDR3 region has 15 residues. V lost 0 bases and J lost 2, with 10 bases in between. From germline, CDR1 is SGHTA and CDR2 FQGNSA. The CDR3 loop reads CASSLAGQSQETQYF. Here the CDR3 DNA reads TGTGCCAGCAGCTTAGCTGGACAGTCTCAAGAGACCCAGTACTTC.

The V gene is TRBV7-8, the J gene TRBJ1-5; no clear D. The V end was cut by 5 bases, the J end by 4 bases, with 12 bases between. The CDR3 is 14 residues long. The germline CDR1 and CDR2 sequences are SGHVS and FQNEAQ. CDR3 region: CASSLQGSNQPQHF. DNA of the CDR3: TGTGCCAGCAGCCTGCAAGGTTCAAATCAGCCCCAGCATTTT.

CDR3 DNA sequence: TGTGCCAGCAGCTTATTCCAGGGACAAACTGAAGCTTTCTTT. Its translation is CASSLFQGQTEAFF. The chain has TRBV7-9 and TRBJ1-1; TRBD1 is a possible D gene (6 bases). V shed 2 bases and J shed 5 bases, with 12 bases lying between them. Germline loops: CDR1 SEHNR, CDR2 FQNEAQ (reference sequence). This CDR3 is built from 14 residues.

The J gene is TRBJ1-1, the V gene TRBV5-5; no clear D gene. Trimming removed 4 bases at V and 2 bases at J, with 6 bases between. Germline CDR1 SGHKS, CDR2 YYEKEE (reference sequence). The CDR3 has 12 residues. CDR3 DNA sequence: TGTGCCAGCAGCCCTATAAACACTGAAGCTTTCTTT. Protein product: CASSPINTEAFF.

The V call is TRBV2, the J call TRBJ2-2; 7 positions match TRBD1. CDR1 is SNHLY, CDR2 FYNNEI, per germline. The CDR3 covers 16 residues. With V trimmed by 1 base and J by 4 bases, 6 bases remained unmatched. CDR3 in amino acids: CASSEVRAGGTGELFF. The CDR3 DNA follows: TGTGCCAGCAGTGAAGTAAGGGCAGGGGGCACCGGGGAGCTGTTTTTT. Full variable domain (outside the CDR3, taken from reference TRBV2 and TRBJ2-2): EPEVTQTPSHQVTQMGQEVILRCVPISNHLYFYWYRQILGQKVEFLVSFYNNEISEKSEIFDDQFSVERPDGSNFTLKIRSTKLEDSAMYFCASSEVRAGGTGELFFGEGSRLTVL.

The sample holds one count of this clone. The rearrangement uses TRBV27 and TRBJ1-1; weak D call: TRBD1 (6 bases). Trimming cost V 6 bases and J 1 base, with 15 bases left between them. The length of the CDR3 is 15 residues. Germline CDR1 reads MNHEY; CDR2 reads SMNVEV (reference sequence). CDR3 in amino acids: CASRAPGHPNTEAFF. In nucleotides, the CDR3 is TGTGCCAGCAGAGCTCCGGGACACCCGAACACTGAAGCTTTCTTT.

The chain has TRBV4-2 and TRBJ1-4, with D hard to call. With 1 base removed from V and 8 bases from J, the gap between germline ends came to 11 bases. The CDR3 runs to 14 residues. The germline gives CDR1 LGHNA, CDR2 YNFKEQ. The CDR3 region has the DNA TGTGCCAGCAGCCAAGGCGGCAGTATCGAAAAACTGTTTTTT. Protein: CASSQGGSIEKLFF.

This rearrangement joins TRBV6-6 to TRBJ1-4; D perhaps matches TRBD1 (6 bases). V was clipped by 6 bases and J by 7 bases, with 15 bases between them. Germline V gene lookup returns CDR1 MNHNY and CDR2 SVGAGI (reference sequence). The CDR3 loop spans 14 amino acids. The CDR3 DNA sequence: TGTGCCAGCAGGCCCGTAGGGGGGTTTGAAAAACTGTTTTTT. Translating it yields CASRPVGGFEKLFF.

The genes are TRBV7-2 and TRBJ1-5, with D possibly TRBD1 on 5 matching bases. V lost 1 base and J 5 bases, leaving 12 bases between the germline ends. The CDR3 sequence is 15 residues long. The V gene's germline CDR1 is SGHTA and CDR2 FQGNSA. Written as DNA, the CDR3 is TGTGCCAGCAGCTTAGATCCAACCAGGGATCAGCCCCAGCATTTT. It is translated as CASSLDPTRDQPQHF.

The rearrangement uses TRBV30 and TRBJ1-1, with a weak D call TRBD1 (5 bases). CDR1 GTSNPN and CDR2 SVGIG come from the germline V gene (reference sequence). The CDR3 consists of 13 residues. The V end was cut by 3 bases, the J end by 1 base, with 9 bases between. The CDR3 coding sequence is TGTGCCTGGAGCTATACAGGGAACACTGAAGCTTTCTTT. This translates into CAWSYTGNTEAFF.

This sequence joins TRBV19 and TRBJ2-1, with 8 positions matching TRBD1. The CDR3 loop spans 16 amino acids. Germline lookup yields CDR1 LNHDA and CDR2 SQIVND (reference sequence). The trim removed 4 bases at V and 10 bases at J, leaving 15 bases unmatched. Here the CDR3 reads CASSTLGQGEGGEQFF. The CDR3, as DNA: TGTGCCAGTAGTACCCTCGGACAGGGCGAGGGGGGAGAGCAGTTCTTC. Filled out from reference TRBV19 and TRBJ2-1, the complete variable domain reads DGGITQSPKYLFRKEGQNVTLSCEQNLNHDAMYWYRQDPGQGLRLIYYSQIVNDFQKGDIAEGYSVSREKKESFPLTVTSAQKNPTAFYLCASSTLGQGEGGEQFFGPGTRLTVL.

This clone has more than one count but fewer than ten. V usage is TRBV28 and J usage is TRBJ1-6; no clear D gene. The CDR3 covers 13 residues. Trimming took off 4 bases at V and 7 bases at J, with 8 bases between the two ends. Germline-derived CDR1 and CDR2 are MDHEN and SYDVKM. The CDR3 region has the DNA TGTGCCAGCAGTTCCTACAGAAATTCACCCCTCCACTTT. Translation gives CASSSYRNSPLHF.

The chain carries TRBV6-5 and TRBJ1-5; D not certain. The CDR3 is made up of 12 amino acids. Germline V gene lookup returns CDR1 MNHEY and CDR2 SVGAGI. V was clipped by 6 bases and J by 1 base, with 4 bases between them. The CDR3 DNA reads as TGTGCCAGCAGACTCAGCAATCAGCCCCAGCATTTT. Encoded protein: CASRLSNQPQHF.

This clone was detected only a few times. The V call is TRBV7-2, the J call TRBJ2-5; D remains unclear. This CDR3 contains 15 residues. The ends were cut back, 1 base at V and 4 bases at J, with 13 bases in the middle. The germline CDR1 and CDR2 sequences are SGHTA and FQGNSA. The CDR3 region has the DNA TGTGCCAGCAGCTTAGTTGGAAACTGGGGAGAGACCCAGTACTTC. Its protein product is CASSLVGNWGETQYF.

This rearrangement joins TRBV10-2 to TRBJ2-1; weak D call: TRBD1 (6 bases). The CDR3 is made up of 18 amino acids. Trimming took off 8 bases at V and 4 bases at J, with 27 bases between the two ends. The germline V gene encodes CDR1 WSHSY and CDR2 SAAADI. CDR3: CASVVHTGPGGGYNEQFF. The CDR3 nucleotides read TGCGCCAGCGTAGTTCATACAGGGCCAGGTGGGGGATACAATGAGCAGTTCTTC.

This clone was picked up one time. The J gene is TRBJ1-1, the V gene TRBV27; 9 bases map to TRBD1. CDR1 and CDR2 (germline): MNHEY, SMNVEV (reference sequence). The length of the CDR3 is 12 residues. J gave up 8 bases and V 8 bases, and 6 bases lay outside the gene matches. Written as DNA, the CDR3 is TGTGCCAGCGGCCACAGGGGGCTGGAAGCTTTCTTT. As protein: CASGHRGLEAFF.

This chain joins TRBV19 and TRBJ2-3; D call uncertain. The CDR3 spans 14 residues. The V gene lost 3 bases and the J gene lost 5 bases, with 12 bases spanning the gap. Germline assignment: CDR1 LNHDA and CDR2 SQIVND (reference sequence). The CDR3 sequence is CASSIGEIIDTQYF. DNA of the CDR3: TGTGCCAGTAGTATTGGGGAAATCATAGATACGCAGTATTTT.

CDR3 nucleotide sequence: TGTGCCGGCGGGCTAGCCTCTGGAAACACCATATATTTT. It yields the protein CAGGLASGNTIYF. The chain is built from TRBV12-3 or TRBV12-4 and TRBJ1-3; no clear D gene. This CDR3 is built from 13 residues. V lost 11 bases, J lost 0 bases, and 11 bases lay in between.

The chain combines TRBV20-1 with TRBJ1-2; unclear D gene. The CDR3 is 11 residues long. Germline V lookup: CDR1 DFQATT, CDR2 SNEGSKA (reference sequence). Trimming took 6 bases from V and 4 from J, leaving 9 bases between them. The CDR3: CSARHLYGYTF. CDR3 DNA sequence: TGCAGTGCCAGGCACCTCTATGGCTACACCTTC.

This chain links TRBV24-1 with TRBJ1-3; 7 nucleotides align to TRBD1. Trimming removed 2 bases from V and 1 base from J; junction bases left unmatched: 4. The CDR3 runs 16 residues. Germline V CDR1 and CDR2: KGHDR, SFDVKD. CDR3 in DNA: TGTGCCACCAGTGATTCTACAGGGGAGTCTGGAAACACCATATATTTT. Protein sequence: CATSDSTGESGNTIYF.